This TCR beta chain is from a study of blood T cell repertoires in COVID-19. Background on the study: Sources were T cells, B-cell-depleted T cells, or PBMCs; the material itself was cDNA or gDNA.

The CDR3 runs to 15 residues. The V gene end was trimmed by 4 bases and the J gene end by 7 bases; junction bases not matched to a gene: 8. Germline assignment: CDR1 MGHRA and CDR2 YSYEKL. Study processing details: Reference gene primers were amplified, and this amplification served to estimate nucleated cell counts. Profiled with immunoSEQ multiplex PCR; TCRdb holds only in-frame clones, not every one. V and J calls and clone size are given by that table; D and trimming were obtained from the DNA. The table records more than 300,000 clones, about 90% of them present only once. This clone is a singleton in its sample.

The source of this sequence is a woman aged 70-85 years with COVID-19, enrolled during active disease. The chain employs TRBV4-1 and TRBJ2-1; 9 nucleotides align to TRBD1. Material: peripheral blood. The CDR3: CASSPPGQGKNEQFF. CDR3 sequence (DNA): TGCGCCAGCAGCCCCCCGGGACAGGGTAAGAATGAGCAGTTCTTC.